This TCR beta chain was identified during a study of blood T cell repertoires in COVID-19. Study-wide background: Researchers got acute and convalescent COVID-19 samples from the United States, Italy and Spain. Sources were T cells, B-cell-depleted T cells, or PBMCs; the material itself was cDNA or gDNA.

In the original processing: Amplification of reference gene primers was used by the study to estimate nucleated cell counts. Only in-frame clones appear in the TCRdb table, and some are missing; sequencing was by immunoSEQ multiplex PCR. That table supplies the V and J calls and clone size; D and trimming were determined from the DNA. Of about 240,000 clones in the sample, 86% are singletons; the top ten hold around 3.3%. Allocation to cohorts depended on clinical history reported by the participants. Losses at the gene ends were 1 base for V and 4 bases for J; bases not matched to a gene: 3. Per germline, CDR1 SGHRS and CDR2 YFSETQ. This CDR3 comprises 14 residues.

The chain links TRBV5-1 to TRBJ1-1; TRBD1 matches 8 bases. The source is a woman between 40 and 55 years old with acute COVID-19. The sample comprised PBMCs or T cells enriched from blood (not recorded which). CDR3 coding DNA: TGCGCCAGCAGCTTGACCACAGGGGGCACTGAAGCTTTCTTT. Translation gives CASSLTTGGTEAFF. Full variable domain (outside the CDR3, taken from reference TRBV5-1 and TRBJ1-1): KAGVTQTPRYLIKTRGQQVTLSCSPISGHRSVSWYQQTPGQGLQFLFEYFSETQRNKGNFPGRFSGRQFSNSRSEMNVSTLELGDSALYLCASSLTTGGTEAFFGQGTRLTVV.